Listed here are 21 T cell receptor beta chains from one sample, sequenced in a study of shared clonotypes between healthy human individuals. Profiled with immunoSEQ multiplex PCR; TCRdb holds only in-frame clones, not every one. The repertoire holds about 1.9 million clones, with 85% to 95% as singletons. CD45RO-negative CD8 cells positively selected for CCR7 made up the naive population, which excluded terminally differentiated effector memory CD45RA+ cells. Input material: naive CD8+ T cells from PBMCs. These receptors all come from a man aged 18 to 29 in good health. Some clones in this sample may be carry-over from other donors' samples.

The chain employs TRBV5-1 and TRBJ2-1; D uncertain. The V end lost 0 bases, the J end lost 8 bases, and 3 bases lay between the germline ends. Germline CDR1 SGHRS, CDR2 YFSETQ. The CDR3 consists of 11 residues. Written as DNA, the CDR3 is TGCGCCAGCAGCTTGGACGATGAGCAGTTCTTC. This translates into CASSLDDEQFF.

The rearrangement joins TRBV4-1 to TRBJ2-1; 9 nucleotides agree with TRBD1. Losses at the gene ends were 2 bases for V and 3 bases for J; bases not matched to a gene: 8. Germline lookup yields CDR1 MGHRA and CDR2 YSYEKL. The CDR3 totals 17 residues. Here the CDR3 reads CASSQTWTGAVYNEQFF. The CDR3 region has the DNA TGCGCCAGCAGCCAAACCTGGACAGGGGCCGTCTACAATGAGCAGTTCTTC.

This chain joins TRBV7-9 and TRBJ2-7; no definite D call. CDR3 length: 11 amino acids. In germline, CDR1 is SEHNR, CDR2 FQNEAQ (reference sequence). The germline V and J ends were trimmed by 8 bases and 5 bases, with 10 bases remaining between them. CDR3 protein: CASGLIHEQYF. The DNA of the CDR3 is TGTGCCAGCGGCCTAATACACGAGCAGTACTTC.

Notes on this clone: This sample also contains other DNA sequences that code for the same CDR3. This rearrangement joins TRBV5-6 to TRBJ2-7; D ambiguous. Germline values: CDR1 SGHDT, CDR2 YYEEEE. The CDR3 spans 13 residues. Trimming removed 4 bases from V and 4 bases from J, with 12 bases in between. CDR3 residues: CASSLGGGYEQYF. The CDR3 DNA follows: TGTGCCAGCAGCCTGGGTGGTGGGTACGAGCAGTACTTC.

This chain links TRBV11-2 with TRBJ2-7, with 7 bases matching TRBD1. The germline V gene has CDR1 SGHAT and CDR2 FQNNGV. The CDR3 spans 14 residues. The V segment lost 5 bases and the J segment 3 bases; nucleotides outside the gene matches: 7. Written as DNA, the CDR3 is TGTGCCAGCAGCCGACAGGGAAAAGGCTACGAGCAGTACTTC. It is translated as CASSRQGKGYEQYF.

V gene TRBV4-2 combines with J gene TRBJ2-3, with TRBD2 as a possible D gene (5 bases). This CDR3 comprises 15 residues. Between the trimmed V and J ends, which lost 0 bases and 2 bases, there was a span of 9 bases. Germline values: CDR1 LGHNA, CDR2 YNFKEQ. The CDR3 bases are TGTGCCAGCAGCCAAGAGACTAAACCCACAGATACGCAGTATTTT. It yields the protein CASSQETKPTDTQYF.

The V gene is TRBV5-8, the J gene TRBJ1-2, with D hard to call. The CDR3 contains 14 residues. From germline, CDR1 is SGHTS and CDR2 YDEGEE. V lost 2 bases and J lost 4, with 12 bases in between. In nucleotides, the CDR3 is TGTGCCAGCAGCTTCCCGCGAGCTGCCTATGGCTACACCTTC. Its protein is CASSFPRAAYGYTF.

V gene TRBV7-8 combines with J gene TRBJ2-1; 7 nucleotides match TRBD2. In germline, CDR1 is SGHVS, CDR2 FQNEAQ. With 6 bases clipped from V and 4 bases from J, the junction kept 6 bases outside the gene matches. The CDR3 contains 14 residues. This CDR3 reads CASSYEAGYNEQFF. The DNA of the CDR3 is TGTGCCAGCAGTTATGAAGCGGGATACAATGAGCAGTTCTTC. Looking up the rest from reference TRBV7-8 and TRBJ2-1 gives the full variable domain: GAGVSQSPRYKVAKRGQDVALRCDPISGHVSLFWYQQALGQGPEFLTYFQNEAQLDKSGLPSDRFFAERPEGSVSTLKIQRTQQEDSAVYLCASSYEAGYNEQFFGPGTRLTVL.

The V and J genes are TRBV14 and TRBJ2-3; D may be TRBD1 or TRBD2 (5 bases each). This CDR3 spans 13 amino acids. Germline lookup yields CDR1 SGHDN and CDR2 FVKESK. The V end lost 6 bases, the J end lost 1 base, and 8 bases lay between the germline ends. This chain's CDR3 is CASRLGGTDTQYF. The CDR3 DNA reads as TGTGCCAGCAGGCTGGGGGGCACAGATACGCAGTATTTT. Based on the CDR3 plus reference TRBV14 and TRBJ2-3, the full variable domain is EAGVTQFPSHSVIEKGQTVTLRCDPISGHDNLYWYRRVMGKEIKFLLHFVKESKQDESGMPNNRFLAERTGGTYSTLKVQPAELEDSGVYFCASRLGGTDTQYFGPGTRLTVL.

V and J are TRBV2 and TRBJ2-3; TRBD2 might be the D (5 bases). V lost 6 bases and J lost 0, with 19 bases in between. CDR1 and CDR2 (germline): SNHLY, FYNNEI. This CDR3 contains 17 residues. Written as DNA, the CDR3 is TGTGCCAGCAGCGACTATCGACGTCCCACTAGCACAGATACGCAGTATTTT. This encodes CASSDYRRPTSTDTQYF.

This clone was recorded a few times. The V call is TRBV5-6, the J call TRBJ1-1, with unresolved D. V was trimmed by 0 bases and J by 7 bases, leaving 4 bases between them. CDR1 and CDR2 (germline): SGHDT, YYEEEE. CDR3 size: 11 residues. The CDR3 coding sequence is TGTGCCAGCAGCTTGGACCTTGAAGCTTTCTTT. Its protein product is CASSLDLEAFF. The complete variable domain, with remaining parts taken from reference TRBV5-6 and TRBJ1-1, reads DAGVTQSPTHLIKTRGQQVTLRCSPKSGHDTVSWYQQALGQGPQFIFQYYEEEERQRGNFPDRFSGHQFPNYSSELNVNALLLGDSALYLCASSLDLEAFFGQGTRLTVV.

CDR3 nucleotide sequence: TGTGCCAGCAAAGCTAGCGGGAGGGCTAGCACAGATACGCAGTATTTT. It encodes CASKASGRASTDTQYF. The rearrangement joins TRBV2 to TRBJ2-3, with 12 bases matching TRBD2. Germline V lookup: CDR1 SNHLY, CDR2 FYNNEI. This CDR3 has 16 residues. Trimming removed 7 bases from V and 0 bases from J; junction bases left unmatched: 5.

The chain has TRBV4-1 and TRBJ1-1; D not certain. Per germline, CDR1 MGHRA and CDR2 YSYEKL. There are 16 residues in the CDR3. The V end lost 4 bases, the J end lost 0 bases, and 15 bases lay between the germline ends. This CDR3 reads CASSPYEENMNTEAFF. The CDR3 DNA follows: TGCGCCAGCAGCCCTTATGAGGAGAACATGAACACTGAAGCTTTCTTT.

Details on this clone: The sample has other DNA sequences that encode this CDR3 too. The chain has TRBV5-1 and TRBJ2-3, with 11 bases matching TRBD2. Looked up from germline, CDR1 is SGHRS and CDR2 is YFSETQ. Unmatched junction bases numbered 1, after V lost 0 bases and J lost 4 bases. The CDR3 consists of 15 residues. The CDR3 reads CASSLGGLAADTQYF. DNA of the CDR3: TGCGCCAGCAGCTTGGGGGGACTAGCGGCAGATACGCAGTATTTT.

This clone was seen just once. The chain carries TRBV11-2 and TRBJ2-7; TRBD1 matches 8 bases. With 1 base clipped from V and 5 bases from J, the junction kept 10 bases outside the gene matches. Germline loops: CDR1 SGHAT, CDR2 FQNNGV. The CDR3 contains 16 residues. The DNA of the CDR3 is TGTGCCAGCAGCTTAGGGCCAGGGACAGGTATCCACGAGCAGTACTTC. This gives the protein CASSLGPGTGIHEQYF.

The chain uses TRBV4-1 and TRBJ2-4, with 10 nucleotides matching TRBD2. J gave up 4 bases and V 4 bases, and 10 bases lay outside the gene matches. Looked up from germline, CDR1 is MGHRA and CDR2 is YSYEKL. This CDR3 spans 17 amino acids. The CDR3 DNA follows: TGCGCCAGCAGCCCTTCCACCGGACTAGCGGCTAAAAACATTCAGTACTTC. Amino acids: CASSPSTGLAAKNIQYF.

The chain has TRBV27 and TRBJ2-7, with TRBD1 matching over 8 bases. The CDR3 has 14 amino acids. Looked up from germline, CDR1 is MNHEY and CDR2 is SMNVEV (reference sequence). V shed 7 bases and J 1 base; nucleotides not matched to a gene: 6. CDR3 sequence: CASTARTGSYEQYF. DNA for the CDR3: TGTGCCAGCACTGCCCGGACAGGGTCCTACGAGCAGTACTTC.

The gene calls are TRBV9 and TRBJ2-7, with D possibly being TRBD2 (6 bases). The germline V gene encodes CDR1 SGDLS and CDR2 YYNGEE. The ends were cut back, 7 bases at V and 1 base at J, with 12 bases in the middle. The CDR3 is 13 amino acids. CDR3 coding DNA: TGTGCCAGCGCCCCGGGGGTGTCCTACGAGCAGTACTTC. Its protein is CASAPGVSYEQYF.

The J gene is TRBJ2-2, the V gene TRBV30; D gene ambiguous. V was trimmed by 4 bases and J by 3 bases, leaving 3 bases between them. The CDR3 extends over 11 amino acids. Looked up from germline, CDR1 is GTSNPN and CDR2 is SVGIG (reference sequence). CDR3 protein: CAWTHTGELFF. In DNA form, the CDR3 reads TGTGCCTGGACCCACACCGGGGAGCTGTTTTTT.

V usage is TRBV14 and J usage is TRBJ1-4; D not certain. V gave up 1 base and J gave up 0 bases, with 12 bases separating them. There are 17 residues in the CDR3. Germline loops: CDR1 SGHDN, CDR2 FVKESK. CDR3 sequence reads: CASSQAPDSATNEKLFF. As DNA, the CDR3 is TGTGCCAGCAGCCAAGCCCCAGATTCTGCAACTAATGAAAAACTGTTTTTT.

Worth noting for this clone: The identical CDR3 is also encoded by other nucleotide sequences in the sample. The rearrangement links TRBV4-1 to TRBJ2-1; D call uncertain. CDR1 is MGHRA, CDR2 YSYEKL, per germline. There are 13 residues in the CDR3. Trimming left V 1 base short and J 7 bases short, with 8 bases between. CDR3 bases: TGCGCCAGCAGCCAAGTGGCGGTAAATGAGCAGTTCTTC. Translation gives CASSQVAVNEQFF.